This paragraph covers one T cell receptor beta chain sequence. Antigen specificity is unknown. The entry originates in a study of identical twins. Findings and caveats of the study: Analyses of zero insertions could, in part, be confounded by invariant MAIT and iNKT cells.

TCRdb independently ran MiXCR on the 5' RACE reads; one entry per CDR3 protein. The table has 450,000 or so distinct CDR3 sequences, approximately 15% seen once. V was pared by 5 bases and J by 7 bases, with 12 bases of the junction left unmatched. The CDR3 consists of 17 residues. CDR1 is SGHTA, CDR2 FQGNSA, per germline. This sample also belongs to another study, concerning yellow fever vaccine responses in identical twins.

The receptor was isolated from a woman younger than 30 in good health. The J gene is TRBJ2-1, the V gene TRBV7-2, with TRBD1 matching 12 bases. The source material was CD4+ T cells sorted from blood. This CDR3 is CASSLRAGQGASNEQFF. The CDR3 bases are TGTGCCAGCAGCCTCCGGGCGGGACAGGGGGCTTCAAATGAGCAGTTCTTC. Using reference TRBV7-2 and TRBJ2-1 for the parts outside the CDR3, the full variable domain is GAGVSQSPSNKVTEKGKDVELRCDPISGHTALYWYRQSLGQGLEFLIYFQGNSAPDKSGLPSDRFSAERTGGSVSTLTIQRTQQEDSAVYLCASSLRAGQGASNEQFFGPGTRLTVL.